This entry features one TCR beta chain sequence. This sample was taken from a study of memory CD4+ T cells and cytomegalovirus serostatus. Study in general: Healthy Belgian adult donors included about nine CMV-positive and more than 20 CMV-negative people.

Single viable CD3+CD4+CD8-CD45RO+ cells were sorted as the memory CD4+ T cells. Generated by immunoSEQ multiplex PCR, the TCRdb table keeps only in-frame clones and is missing some. The sample lists 85,000 to 100,000 clones, 75% to 85% occurring once. V lost 3 bases, J lost 7 bases, and 13 bases lay in between. The CDR3 is 13 amino acids. The germline V gene has CDR1 WSHSY and CDR2 SAAADI. This chain joins TRBV10-2 and TRBJ2-7; D is unresolved. Sequenced sample: memory CD4+ T cells from blood. The clonotype was recovered from an adult in good health and CMV-seropositive. The CDR3 spells CASSDPALEEQYF. The DNA for the CDR3 is TGCGCCAGCAGTGACCCTGCCTTGGAGGAGCAGTACTTC.